The 2 T cell receptor beta chains listed next were all sequenced from one sample in a study of T cell repertoires in cytomegalovirus infection. These receptors are not linked to any known antigen. MiXCR, run by TCRdb on the reads, gives a single entry per CDR3 protein. In the table there are 650,000 to 850,000 distinct CDR3 sequences, 29% of which are singletons. The source material was cultured CD8+ T cells from PBMCs, sampled from culture after CMV antigen stimulation. The origin of the receptors is a human donor in good health (CMV status not recorded). Some clones in this sample may be carry-over from other donors' samples.

The chain combines TRBV7-9 with TRBJ2-3; the D call may be TRBD1 or TRBD2 (5 bases each). V was clipped by 4 bases and J by 2 bases, with 16 bases between them. This CDR3 is 16 amino acids long. CDR1 SEHNR and CDR2 FQNEAQ come from the germline V gene (reference sequence). The CDR3 here is CASSSLKWGPTDTQYF. For the CDR3, the DNA is TGTGCCAGCAGCTCCTTAAAGTGGGGACCCACAGATACGCAGTATTTT.

This clonotype was seen a single time. In nucleotides, the CDR3 is TGCGCCAGCAGCCCAGGGACTACCCCTGGAAACACCATATATTTT. This encodes CASSPGTTPGNTIYF. This chain uses TRBV5-1 with TRBJ1-3, with D possibly matching TRBD1 (5 bases). V was trimmed by 4 bases and J by 2 bases, leaving 13 bases between them. The length of the CDR3 is 15 residues. Looked up from germline, CDR1 is SGHRS and CDR2 is YFSETQ.